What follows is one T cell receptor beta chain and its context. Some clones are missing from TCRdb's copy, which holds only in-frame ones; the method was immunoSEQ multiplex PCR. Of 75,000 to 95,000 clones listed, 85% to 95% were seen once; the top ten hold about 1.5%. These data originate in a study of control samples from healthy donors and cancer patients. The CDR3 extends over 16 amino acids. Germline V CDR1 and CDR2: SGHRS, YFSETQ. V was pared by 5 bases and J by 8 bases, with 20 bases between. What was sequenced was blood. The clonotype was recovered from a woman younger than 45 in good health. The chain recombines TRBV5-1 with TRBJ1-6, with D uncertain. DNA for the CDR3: TGCGCCAGCAGTCAGGAGATGGGCCGTAGGGATTCACCCCTCCACTTT. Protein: CASSQEMGRRDSPLHF.